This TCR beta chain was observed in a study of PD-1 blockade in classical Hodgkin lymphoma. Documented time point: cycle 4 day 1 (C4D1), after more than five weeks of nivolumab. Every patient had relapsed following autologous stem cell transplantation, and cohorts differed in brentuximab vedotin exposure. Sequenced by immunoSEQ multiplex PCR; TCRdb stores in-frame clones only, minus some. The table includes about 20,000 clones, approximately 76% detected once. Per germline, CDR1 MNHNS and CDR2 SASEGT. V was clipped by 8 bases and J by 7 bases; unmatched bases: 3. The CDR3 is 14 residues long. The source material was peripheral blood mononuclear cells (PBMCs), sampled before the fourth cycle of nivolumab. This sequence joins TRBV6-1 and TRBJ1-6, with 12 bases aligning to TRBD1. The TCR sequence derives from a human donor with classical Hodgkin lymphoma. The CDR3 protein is CASGGTGGNSPLHF. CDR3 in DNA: TGTGCCAGCGGGGGGACAGGGGGCAATTCACCCCTCCACTTT.